This section outlines one T cell receptor beta chain sequence together with its context. Sequencing used immunoSEQ multiplex PCR; TCRdb keeps in-frame clones, though not all of them. The data contain approximately 500,000 clones, about four fifths of them singletons. This sample is drawn from a study of shared clonotypes between healthy human individuals. Trimming removed 4 bases from V and 9 bases from J, with 11 bases in between. Germline values: CDR1 SGHRS, CDR2 YFSETQ. The CDR3 runs to 12 residues. V and J are TRBV5-1 and TRBJ1-5; D unclear. The specimen sequenced was PBMCs. The TCR sequence derives from a woman in her forties in good health. Some clones in this sample may be carry-over from other donors' samples. DNA for the CDR3: TGCGCCAGCAGCACTGGACGGGGGCCCCAGCATTTT. Amino acids: CASSTGRGPQHF.